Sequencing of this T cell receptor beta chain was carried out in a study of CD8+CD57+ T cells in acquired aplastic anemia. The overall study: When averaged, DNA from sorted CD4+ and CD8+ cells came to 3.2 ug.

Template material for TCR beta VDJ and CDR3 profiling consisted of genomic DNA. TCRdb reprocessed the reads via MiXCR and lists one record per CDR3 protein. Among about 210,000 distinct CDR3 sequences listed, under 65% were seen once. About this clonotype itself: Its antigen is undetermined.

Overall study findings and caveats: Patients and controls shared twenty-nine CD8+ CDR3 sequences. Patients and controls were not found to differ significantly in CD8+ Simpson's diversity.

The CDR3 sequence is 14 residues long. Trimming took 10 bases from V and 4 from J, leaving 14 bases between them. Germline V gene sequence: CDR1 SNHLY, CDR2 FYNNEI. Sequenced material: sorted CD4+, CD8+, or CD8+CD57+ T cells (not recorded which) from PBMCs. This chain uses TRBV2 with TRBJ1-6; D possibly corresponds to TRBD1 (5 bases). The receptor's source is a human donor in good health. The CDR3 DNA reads TGTGCCACCAGGGAGGGGACGTATAATTCACCCCTCCACTTT. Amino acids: CATREGTYNSPLHF.